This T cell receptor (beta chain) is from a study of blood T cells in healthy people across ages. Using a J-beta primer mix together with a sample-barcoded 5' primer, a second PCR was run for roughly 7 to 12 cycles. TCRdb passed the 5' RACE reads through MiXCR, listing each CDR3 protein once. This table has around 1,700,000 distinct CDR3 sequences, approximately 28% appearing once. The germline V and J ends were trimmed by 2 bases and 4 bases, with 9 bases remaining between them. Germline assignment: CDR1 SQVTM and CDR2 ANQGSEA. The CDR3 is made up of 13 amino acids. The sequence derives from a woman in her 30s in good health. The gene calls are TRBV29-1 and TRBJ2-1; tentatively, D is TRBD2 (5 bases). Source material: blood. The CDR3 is CSVERTGYNEQFF. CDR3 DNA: TGCAGCGTTGAAAGGACGGGGTACAATGAGCAGTTCTTC.